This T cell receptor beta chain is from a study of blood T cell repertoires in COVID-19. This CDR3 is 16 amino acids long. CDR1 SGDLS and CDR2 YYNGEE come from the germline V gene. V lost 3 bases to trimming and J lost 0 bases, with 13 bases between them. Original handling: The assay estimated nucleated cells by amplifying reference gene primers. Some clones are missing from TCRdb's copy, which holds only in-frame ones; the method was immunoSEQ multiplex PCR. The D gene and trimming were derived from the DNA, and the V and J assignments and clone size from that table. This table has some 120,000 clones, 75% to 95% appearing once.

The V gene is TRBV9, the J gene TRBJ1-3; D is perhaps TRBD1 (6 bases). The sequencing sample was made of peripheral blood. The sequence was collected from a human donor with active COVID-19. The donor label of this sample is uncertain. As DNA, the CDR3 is TGTGCCAGCAGCGCCCCGACAGGCCCCTCTGGAAACACCATATATTTT. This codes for CASSAPTGPSGNTIYF.